This T cell receptor (beta chain) was documented in a study of graft-versus-host responses after intestinal transplantation. The overall study: Every one of the recipients received anti-thymocyte globulin induction and afterwards took tacrolimus and steroids for about 3 years.

Clones were sequenced by immunoSEQ multiplex PCR, and TCRdb holds only the in-frame ones, with some missing. The table includes approximately 77,000 clones, 85% to 90% detected once. Concerning this clone: Its antigen is not known.

This specimen consisted of unstimulated CD4+ T cells sorted from spleen or lymph node cells, obtained before intestinal transplant. This TCR derives from a human donor who received an intestinal transplant.

CDR3 residues: CASAPLAGGYNEQFF. The CDR3 DNA sequence: TGTGCCAGCGCCCCACTAGCGGGGGGGTACAATGAGCAGTTCTTC. V and J are TRBV6-4 and TRBJ2-1, with 13 bases aligning to TRBD2. V was clipped by 8 bases and J by 4 bases; unmatched bases: 5. The length of the CDR3 is 15 residues. From germline, CDR1 is MRHNA and CDR2 SNTAGT.